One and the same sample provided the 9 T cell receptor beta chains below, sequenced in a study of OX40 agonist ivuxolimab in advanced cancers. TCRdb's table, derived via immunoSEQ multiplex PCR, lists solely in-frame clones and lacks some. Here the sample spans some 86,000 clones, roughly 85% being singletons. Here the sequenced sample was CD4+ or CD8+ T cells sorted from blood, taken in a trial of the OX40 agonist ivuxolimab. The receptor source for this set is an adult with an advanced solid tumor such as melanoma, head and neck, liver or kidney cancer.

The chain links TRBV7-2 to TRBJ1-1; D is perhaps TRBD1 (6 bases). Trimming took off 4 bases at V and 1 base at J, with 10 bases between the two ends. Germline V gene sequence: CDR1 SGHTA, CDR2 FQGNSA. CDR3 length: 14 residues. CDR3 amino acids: CASSYQGRNTEAFF. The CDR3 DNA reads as TGTGCCAGCAGCTACCAGGGGCGGAACACTGAAGCTTTCTTT.

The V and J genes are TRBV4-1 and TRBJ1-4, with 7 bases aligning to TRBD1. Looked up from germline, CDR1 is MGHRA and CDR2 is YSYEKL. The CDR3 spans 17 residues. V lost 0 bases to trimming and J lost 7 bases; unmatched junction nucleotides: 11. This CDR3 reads CASSQDPLRGSGEKLFF. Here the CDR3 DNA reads TGCGCCAGCAGCCAAGATCCGCTCAGGGGGTCGGGTGAAAAACTGTTTTTT.

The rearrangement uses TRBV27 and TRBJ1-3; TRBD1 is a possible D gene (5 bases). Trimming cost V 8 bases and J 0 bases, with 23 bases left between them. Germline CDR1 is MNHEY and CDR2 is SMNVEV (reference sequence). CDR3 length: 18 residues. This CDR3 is CASGSWGGKGHSGNTIYF. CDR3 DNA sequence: TGTGCCAGCGGCAGTTGGGGGGGGAAGGGGCACTCTGGAAACACCATATATTTT.

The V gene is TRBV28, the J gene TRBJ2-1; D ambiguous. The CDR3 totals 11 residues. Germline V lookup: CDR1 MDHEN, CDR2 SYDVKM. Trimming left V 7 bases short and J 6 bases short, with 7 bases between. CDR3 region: CASNDINEQFF. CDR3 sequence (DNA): TGTGCCAGCAACGACATCAATGAGCAGTTCTTC.

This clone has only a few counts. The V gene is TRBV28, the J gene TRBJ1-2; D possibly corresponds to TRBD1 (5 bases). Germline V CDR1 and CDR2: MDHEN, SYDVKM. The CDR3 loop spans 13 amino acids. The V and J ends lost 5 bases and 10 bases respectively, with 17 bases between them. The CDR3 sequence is CASSPAGTPDYTF. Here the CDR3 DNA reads TGTGCCAGCAGTCCGGCCGGGACGCCGGACTACACCTTC.

CDR3 bases: TGCGCCAGCAGCATATTATCGGGGGGATTTAGCACAGATACGCAGTATTTT. It specifies CASSILSGGFSTDTQYF. The rearrangement uses TRBV4-1 and TRBJ2-3; TRBD2 matches 7 bases. Germline V CDR1 and CDR2: MGHRA, YSYEKL. The CDR3 totals 17 residues. V shed 5 bases and J 0 bases; nucleotides not matched to a gene: 11.

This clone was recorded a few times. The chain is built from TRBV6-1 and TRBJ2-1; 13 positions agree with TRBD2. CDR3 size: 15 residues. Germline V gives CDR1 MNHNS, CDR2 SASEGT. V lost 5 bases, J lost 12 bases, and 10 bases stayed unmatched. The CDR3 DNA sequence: TGTGCCAGCAGTCCCACTAGCGGGGGGGACCTTTGGCAGTTCTTC. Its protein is CASSPTSGGDLWQFF.

Here the CDR3 DNA reads TGTGCCAGCAGTTTATCCGCAGAGTACGAGCAGTACTTC. Translated: CASSLSAEYEQYF. The V and J genes are TRBV27 and TRBJ2-7; D remains unclear. Deletions cut 0 bases from V and 4 bases from J, with 7 bases between. The length of the CDR3 is 13 residues. The germline CDR1 and CDR2 sequences are MNHEY and SMNVEV (reference sequence).

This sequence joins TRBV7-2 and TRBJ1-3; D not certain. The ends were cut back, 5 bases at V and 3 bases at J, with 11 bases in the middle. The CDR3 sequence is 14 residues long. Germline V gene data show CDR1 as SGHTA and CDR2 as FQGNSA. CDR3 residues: CASSLLEGGNTIYF. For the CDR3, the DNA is TGTGCCAGCAGCCTCCTAGAGGGTGGAAACACCATATATTTT.